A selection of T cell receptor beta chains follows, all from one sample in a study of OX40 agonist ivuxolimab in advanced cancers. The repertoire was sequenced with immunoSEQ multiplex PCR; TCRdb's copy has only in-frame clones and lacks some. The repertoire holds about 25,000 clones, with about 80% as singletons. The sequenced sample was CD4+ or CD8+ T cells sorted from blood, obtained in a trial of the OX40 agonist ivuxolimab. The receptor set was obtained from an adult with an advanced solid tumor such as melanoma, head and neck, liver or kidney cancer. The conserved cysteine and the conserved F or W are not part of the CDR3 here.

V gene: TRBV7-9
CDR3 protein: ASSLSSAYNSPLH

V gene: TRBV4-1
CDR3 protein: ASSQGFSAGGYEQY

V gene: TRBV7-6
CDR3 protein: ASSLRLAETQY

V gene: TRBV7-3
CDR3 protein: ASSLRQGGTGELF

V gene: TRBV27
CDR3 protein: ASSTGTGGDSPLH

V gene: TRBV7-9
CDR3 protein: ASSSRQGGNTEAF

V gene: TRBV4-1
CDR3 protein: ASSQDGSLAGRIGELF

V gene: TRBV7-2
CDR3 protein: ASSSRDRGFGNSPLH

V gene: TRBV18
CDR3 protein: ASSRKSQKGDGYT

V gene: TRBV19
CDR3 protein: ATQRARGKRGTTGELF

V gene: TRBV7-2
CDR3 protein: ASSLVEGGGGEQY

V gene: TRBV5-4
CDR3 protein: ASSPASPRPHEQY

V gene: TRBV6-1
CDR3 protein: ASSGGVYNSPLH

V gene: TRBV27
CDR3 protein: ASSRGYEQY

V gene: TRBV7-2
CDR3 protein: ASSLADRLNQPQH

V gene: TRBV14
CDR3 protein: ASSPHQNTEAF

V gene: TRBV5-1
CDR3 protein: ASSFGVGGDEQF

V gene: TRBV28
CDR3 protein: ASSIQRGEQY

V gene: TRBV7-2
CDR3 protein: ASSASGTSKETQY

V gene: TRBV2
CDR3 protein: ASTQPGGNEQY

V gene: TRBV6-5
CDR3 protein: ASSRQKGANQPQH

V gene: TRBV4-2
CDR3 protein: ASSQDVSGNPYEQY

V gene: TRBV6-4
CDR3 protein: ASSSWTVSNTGELF

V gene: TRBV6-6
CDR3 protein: ASSYAGTGNNEQF

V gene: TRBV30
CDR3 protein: AWTGGGNQPQH

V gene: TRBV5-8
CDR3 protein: ASSLDSTDTQY

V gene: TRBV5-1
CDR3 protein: ASSFGGETQY

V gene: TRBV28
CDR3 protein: ASSLVGGEANYGYT

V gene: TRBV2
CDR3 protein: ASSEGQINTEAF

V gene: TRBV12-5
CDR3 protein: ASGPTGIPAGYT

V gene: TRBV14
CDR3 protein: ASSLRMETPHEQY

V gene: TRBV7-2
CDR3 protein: ASSSEGLINNEQF

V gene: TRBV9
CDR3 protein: ASRGDLTDYGYT

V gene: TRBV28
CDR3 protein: ASSSGGSAGYEQY

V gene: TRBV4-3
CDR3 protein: ASSQGHQRGDTQY

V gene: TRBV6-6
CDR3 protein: ASTPGTADSYEQY

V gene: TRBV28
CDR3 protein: ASKASGEAYGYT

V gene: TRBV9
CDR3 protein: ASSSGERGAGELF

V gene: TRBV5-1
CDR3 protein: ASSRDSSSTDTQY

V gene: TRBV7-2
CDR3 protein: ASSPPRGMNTEAF

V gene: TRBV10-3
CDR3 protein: ATWDRGHYEQY

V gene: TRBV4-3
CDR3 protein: ASSQRTGAKSGGYT

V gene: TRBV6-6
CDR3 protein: ASTRSRGYT

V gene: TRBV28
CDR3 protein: ASRPSSGIYGYT

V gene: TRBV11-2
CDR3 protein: ASSLLVAGGQETQY

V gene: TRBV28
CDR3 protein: ASSRQGGLGYT

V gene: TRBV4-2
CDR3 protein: ASSQELIVGALAKNIQY

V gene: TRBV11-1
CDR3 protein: ASSALPNQPQH

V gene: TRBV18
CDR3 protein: ASSGLGQGNEQF

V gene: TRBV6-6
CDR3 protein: ASRAPGLGSHEQF

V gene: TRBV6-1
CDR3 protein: ASSEVWGWQPQH

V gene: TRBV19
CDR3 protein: ASSIAGTGAYEQY